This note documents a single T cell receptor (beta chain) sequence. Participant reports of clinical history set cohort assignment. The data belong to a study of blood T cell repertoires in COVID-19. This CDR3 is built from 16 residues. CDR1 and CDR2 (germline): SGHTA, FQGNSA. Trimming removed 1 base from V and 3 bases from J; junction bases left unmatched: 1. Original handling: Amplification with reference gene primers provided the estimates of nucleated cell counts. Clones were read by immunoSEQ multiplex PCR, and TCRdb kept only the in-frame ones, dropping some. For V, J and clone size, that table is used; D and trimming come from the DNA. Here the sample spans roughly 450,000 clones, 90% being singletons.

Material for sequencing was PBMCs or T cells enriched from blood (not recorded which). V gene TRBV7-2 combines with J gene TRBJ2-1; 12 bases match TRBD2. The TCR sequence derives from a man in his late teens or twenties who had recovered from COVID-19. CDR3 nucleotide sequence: TGTGCCAGCAGCTTAGTGGGACTAGCGGGCTACAATGAGCAGTTCTTC. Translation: CASSLVGLAGYNEQFF.